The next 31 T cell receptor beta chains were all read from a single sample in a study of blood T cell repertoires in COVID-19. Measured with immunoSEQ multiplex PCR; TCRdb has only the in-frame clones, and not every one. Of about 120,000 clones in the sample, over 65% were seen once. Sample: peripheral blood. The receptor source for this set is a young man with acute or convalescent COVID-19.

The CDR3 here is CASSYSGTSVYNEQFF. The CDR3 bases are TGTGCCAGCAGTTACTCGGGCACTAGCGTTTACAATGAGCAGTTCTTC. The J gene is TRBJ2-1, the V gene TRBV6-5; 7 nucleotides match TRBD2. Germline-derived CDR1 and CDR2 are MNHEY and SVGAGI. With V trimmed by 0 bases and J by 4 bases, 6 bases remained unmatched. CDR3 length equals 16 residues.

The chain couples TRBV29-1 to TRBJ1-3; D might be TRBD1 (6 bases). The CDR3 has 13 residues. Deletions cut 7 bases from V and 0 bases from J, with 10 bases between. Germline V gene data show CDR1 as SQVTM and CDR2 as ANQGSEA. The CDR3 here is CSAQGFSGNTIYF. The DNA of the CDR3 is TGCAGCGCCCAGGGGTTCTCTGGAAACACCATATATTTT. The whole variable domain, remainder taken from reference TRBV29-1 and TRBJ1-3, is SAVISQKPSRDICQRGTSLTIQCQVDSQVTMMFWYRQQPGQSLTLIATANQGSEATYESGFVIDKFPISRPNLTFSTLTVSNMSPEDSSIYLCSAQGFSGNTIYFGEGSWLTVV.

CDR3 sequence (DNA): TGTGCCATCAGTGAGGGTCTAGCGGGGAACACCGGGGAGCTGTTTTTT. This encodes CAISEGLAGNTGELFF. The chain has TRBV10-3 and TRBJ2-2; TRBD2 matches at 8 bases. The CDR3 is 16 amino acids. Germline V gives CDR1 ENHRY, CDR2 SYGVKD. V dropped 2 bases and J dropped 1; count of bases not matched to a gene: 3.

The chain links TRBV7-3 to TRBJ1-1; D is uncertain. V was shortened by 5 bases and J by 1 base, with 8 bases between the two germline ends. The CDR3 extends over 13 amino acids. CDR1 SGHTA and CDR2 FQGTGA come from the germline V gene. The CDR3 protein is CASSRQRNTEAFF. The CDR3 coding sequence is TGTGCCAGCAGCCGCCAGCGGAACACTGAAGCTTTCTTT.

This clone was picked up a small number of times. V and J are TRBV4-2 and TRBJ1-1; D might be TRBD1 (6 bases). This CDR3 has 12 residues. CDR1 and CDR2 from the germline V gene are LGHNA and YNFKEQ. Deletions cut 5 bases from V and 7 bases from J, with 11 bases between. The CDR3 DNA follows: TGTGCCAGCAGCGAAGGACAGATTGAAGCTTTCTTT. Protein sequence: CASSEGQIEAFF.

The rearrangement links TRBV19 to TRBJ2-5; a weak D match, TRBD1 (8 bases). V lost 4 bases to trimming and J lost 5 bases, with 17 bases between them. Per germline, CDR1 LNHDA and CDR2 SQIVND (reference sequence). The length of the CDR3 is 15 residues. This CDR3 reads CASSTLGQGGETQYF. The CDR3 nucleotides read TGTGCCAGTAGTACTTTAGGACAGGGAGGGGAGACCCAGTACTTC.

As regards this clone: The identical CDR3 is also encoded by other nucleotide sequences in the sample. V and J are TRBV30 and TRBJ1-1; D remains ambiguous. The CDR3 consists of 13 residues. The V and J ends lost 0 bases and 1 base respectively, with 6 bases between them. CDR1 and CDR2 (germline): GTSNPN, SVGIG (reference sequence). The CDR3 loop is CAWSVQENTEAFF. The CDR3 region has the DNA TGTGCCTGGAGTGTGCAGGAGAACACTGAAGCTTTCTTT.

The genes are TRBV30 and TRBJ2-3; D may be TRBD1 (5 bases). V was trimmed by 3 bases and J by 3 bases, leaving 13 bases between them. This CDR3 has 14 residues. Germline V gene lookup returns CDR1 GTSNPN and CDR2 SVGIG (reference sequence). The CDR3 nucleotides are TGTGCCTGGAGAAGGGCAGGGCGTACAGATACGCAGTATTTT. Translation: CAWRRAGRTDTQYF.

For the CDR3, the DNA is TGTGCCAGCAGTCCGGACAGGGGGAAAAGAAACACCATATATTTT. Amino acids: CASSPDRGKRNTIYF. The genes are TRBV6-2 or TRBV6-3 and TRBJ1-3; 10 bases agree with TRBD1. The CDR3 totals 15 residues. J was trimmed by 5 bases and V by 5 bases; bases with no gene match: 6. The V gene's germline CDR1 is MNHEY and CDR2 SVGEGT.

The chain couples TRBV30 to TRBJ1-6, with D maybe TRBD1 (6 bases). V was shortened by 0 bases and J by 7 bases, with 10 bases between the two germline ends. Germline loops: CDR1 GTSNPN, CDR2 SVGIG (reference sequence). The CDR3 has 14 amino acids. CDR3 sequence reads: CAWSVAGANSPLHF. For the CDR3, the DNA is TGTGCCTGGAGTGTGGCAGGGGCAAATTCACCCCTCCACTTT.

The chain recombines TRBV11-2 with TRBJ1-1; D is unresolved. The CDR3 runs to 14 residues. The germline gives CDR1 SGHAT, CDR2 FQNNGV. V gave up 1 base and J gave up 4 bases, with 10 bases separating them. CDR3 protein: CASSLALGGTEAFF. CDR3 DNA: TGTGCCAGCAGCTTAGCATTAGGCGGCACTGAAGCTTTCTTT. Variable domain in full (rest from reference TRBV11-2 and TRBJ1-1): EAGVAQSPRYKIIEKRQSVAFWCNPISGHATLYWYQQILGQGPKLLIQFQNNGVVDDSQLPKDRFSAERLKGVDSTLKIQPAKLEDSAVYLCASSLALGGTEAFFGQGTRLTVV.

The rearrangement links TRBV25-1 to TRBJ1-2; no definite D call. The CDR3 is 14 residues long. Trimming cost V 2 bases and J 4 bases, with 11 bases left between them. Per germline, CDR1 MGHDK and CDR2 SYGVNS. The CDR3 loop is CASSEPGGAYGYTF. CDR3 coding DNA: TGTGCCAGCAGTGAACCAGGAGGAGCCTATGGCTACACCTTC.

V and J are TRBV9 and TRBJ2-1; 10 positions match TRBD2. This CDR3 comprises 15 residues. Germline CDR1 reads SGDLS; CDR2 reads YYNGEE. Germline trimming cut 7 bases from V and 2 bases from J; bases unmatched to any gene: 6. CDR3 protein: CASHDSGGAYNEQFF. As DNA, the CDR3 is TGTGCCAGCCACGACAGCGGGGGGGCCTACAATGAGCAGTTCTTC.

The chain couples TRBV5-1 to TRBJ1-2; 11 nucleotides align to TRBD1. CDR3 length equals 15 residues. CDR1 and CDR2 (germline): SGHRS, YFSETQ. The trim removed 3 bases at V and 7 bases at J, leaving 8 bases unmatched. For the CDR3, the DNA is TGCGCCAGCAGCTACGAGGGACAGGGGGAGAGTGGCTACACCTTC. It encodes CASSYEGQGESGYTF. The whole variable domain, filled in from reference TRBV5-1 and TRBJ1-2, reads KAGVTQTPRYLIKTRGQQVTLSCSPISGHRSVSWYQQTPGQGLQFLFEYFSETQRNKGNFPGRFSGRQFSNSRSEMNVSTLELGDSALYLCASSYEGQGESGYTFGSGTRLTVV.

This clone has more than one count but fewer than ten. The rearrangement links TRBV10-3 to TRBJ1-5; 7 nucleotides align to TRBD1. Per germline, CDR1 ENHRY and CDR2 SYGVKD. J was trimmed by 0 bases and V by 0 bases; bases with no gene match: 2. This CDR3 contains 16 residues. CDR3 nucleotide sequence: TGTGCCATCAGTGAGTCAGGACAGGCTAGCAATCAGCCCCAGCATTTT. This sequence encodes CAISESGQASNQPQHF.

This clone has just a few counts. The CDR3 loop is CASSPGGKNSPLHF. The CDR3 DNA reads as TGTGCCAGCAGCCCAGGGGGCAAGAATTCACCCCTCCACTTT. J is TRBJ1-6 and V is TRBV3-1 (or the pseudogene TRBV3-2); TRBD1 matches 8 bases. Germline loops: CDR1 LGHDT, CDR2 YNNKEL (reference sequence). V lost 4 bases, J lost 7 bases, and 3 bases stayed unmatched. This CDR3 contains 14 residues.

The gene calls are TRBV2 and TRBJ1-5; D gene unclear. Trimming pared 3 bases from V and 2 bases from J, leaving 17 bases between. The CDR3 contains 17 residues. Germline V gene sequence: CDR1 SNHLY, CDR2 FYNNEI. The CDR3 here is CASSEGYGPEGNQPQHF. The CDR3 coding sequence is TGTGCCAGCAGTGAGGGTTATGGCCCGGAGGGCAATCAGCCCCAGCATTTT.

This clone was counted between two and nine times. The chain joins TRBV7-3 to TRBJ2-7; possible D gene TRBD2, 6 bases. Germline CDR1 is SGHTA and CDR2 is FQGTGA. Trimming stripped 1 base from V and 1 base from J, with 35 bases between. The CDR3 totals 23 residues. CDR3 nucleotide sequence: TGTGCCAGCAGCTTAAGTCGGCCTGTGTGGATGGGAGAACCCGGAGGGTTATCCTACGAGCAGTACGTC. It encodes CASSLSRPVWMGEPGGLSYEQYV.

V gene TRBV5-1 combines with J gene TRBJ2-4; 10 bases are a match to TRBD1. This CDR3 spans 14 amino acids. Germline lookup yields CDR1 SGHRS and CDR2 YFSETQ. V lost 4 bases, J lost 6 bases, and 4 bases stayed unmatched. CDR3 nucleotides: TGCGCCAGCAGCCCCCGACAGGGGGCAAACATTCAGTACTTC. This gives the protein CASSPRQGANIQYF.

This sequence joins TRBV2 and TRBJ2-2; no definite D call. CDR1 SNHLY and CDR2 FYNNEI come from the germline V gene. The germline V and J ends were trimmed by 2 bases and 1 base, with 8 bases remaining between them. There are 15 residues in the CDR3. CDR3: CASSELQQNTGELFF. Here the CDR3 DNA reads TGTGCCAGCAGTGAACTTCAACAGAACACCGGGGAGCTGTTTTTT.

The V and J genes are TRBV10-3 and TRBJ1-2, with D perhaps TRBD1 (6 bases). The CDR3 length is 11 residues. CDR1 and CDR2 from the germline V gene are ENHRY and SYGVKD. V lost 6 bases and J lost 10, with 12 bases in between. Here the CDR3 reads CAIRRQEFYTF. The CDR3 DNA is TGTGCCATCAGACGACAGGAGTTCTACACCTTC.

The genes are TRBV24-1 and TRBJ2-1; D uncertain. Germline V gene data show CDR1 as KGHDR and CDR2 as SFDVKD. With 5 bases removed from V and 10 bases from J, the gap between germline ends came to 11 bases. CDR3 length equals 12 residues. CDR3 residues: CATSAFGDEQFF. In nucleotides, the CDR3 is TGTGCCACCAGTGCCTTCGGAGACGAGCAGTTCTTC.

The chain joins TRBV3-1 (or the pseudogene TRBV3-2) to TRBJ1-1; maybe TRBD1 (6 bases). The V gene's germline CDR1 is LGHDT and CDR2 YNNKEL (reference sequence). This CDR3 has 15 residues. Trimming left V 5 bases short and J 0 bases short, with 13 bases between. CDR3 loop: CASSKTGTMNTEAFF. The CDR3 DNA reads TGTGCCAGCAGCAAAACCGGGACAATGAACACTGAAGCTTTCTTT.

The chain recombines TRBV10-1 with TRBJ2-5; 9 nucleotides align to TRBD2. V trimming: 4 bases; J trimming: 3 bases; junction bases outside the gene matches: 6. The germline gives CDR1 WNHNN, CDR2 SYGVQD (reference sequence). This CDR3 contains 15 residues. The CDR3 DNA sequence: TGCGCCAGCAGTGTGACTAGCGGAGCGAAAGAGACCCAGTACTTC. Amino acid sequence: CASSVTSGAKETQYF.

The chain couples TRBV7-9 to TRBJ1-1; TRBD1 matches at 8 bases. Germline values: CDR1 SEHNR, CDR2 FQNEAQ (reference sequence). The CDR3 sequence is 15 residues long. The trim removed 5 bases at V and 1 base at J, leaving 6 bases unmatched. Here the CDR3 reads CASSTRQGTNTEAFF. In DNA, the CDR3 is TGTGCCAGCAGCACCCGACAGGGGACGAACACTGAAGCTTTCTTT.

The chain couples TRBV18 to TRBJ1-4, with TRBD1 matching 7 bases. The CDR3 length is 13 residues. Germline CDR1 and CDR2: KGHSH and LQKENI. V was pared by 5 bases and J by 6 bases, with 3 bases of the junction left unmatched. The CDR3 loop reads CASSGQADEKLFF. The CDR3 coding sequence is TGTGCCAGCTCAGGACAGGCGGATGAAAAACTGTTTTTT.

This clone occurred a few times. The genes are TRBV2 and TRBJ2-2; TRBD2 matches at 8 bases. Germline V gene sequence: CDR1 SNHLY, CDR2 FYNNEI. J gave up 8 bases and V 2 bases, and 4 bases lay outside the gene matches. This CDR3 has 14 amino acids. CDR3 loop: CASSERTSGGELFF. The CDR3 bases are TGTGCCAGCAGTGAAAGAACTAGCGGAGGGGAGCTGTTTTTT. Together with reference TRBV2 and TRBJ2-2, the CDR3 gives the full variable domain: EPEVTQTPSHQVTQMGQEVILRCVPISNHLYFYWYRQILGQKVEFLVSFYNNEISEKSEIFDDQFSVERPDGSNFTLKIRSTKLEDSAMYFCASSERTSGGELFFGEGSRLTVL.

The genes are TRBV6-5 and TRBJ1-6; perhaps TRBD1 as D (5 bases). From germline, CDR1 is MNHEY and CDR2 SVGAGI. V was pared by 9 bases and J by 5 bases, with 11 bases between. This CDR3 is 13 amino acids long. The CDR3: CASSDTDNSPLHF. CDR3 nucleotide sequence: TGTGCCAGTTCGGACACGGATAATTCACCCCTCCACTTT.

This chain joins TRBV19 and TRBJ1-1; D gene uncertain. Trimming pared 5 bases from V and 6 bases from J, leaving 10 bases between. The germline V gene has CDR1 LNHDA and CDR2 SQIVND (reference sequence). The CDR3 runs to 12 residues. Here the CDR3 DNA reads TGTGCCAGTAGTCCTAGATGGGCTGAAGCTTTCTTT. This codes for CASSPRWAEAFF.

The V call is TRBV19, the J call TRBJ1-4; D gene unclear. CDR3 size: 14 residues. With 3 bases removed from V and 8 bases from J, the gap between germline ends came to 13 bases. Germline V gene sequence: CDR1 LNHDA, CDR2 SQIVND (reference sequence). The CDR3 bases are TGTGCCAGTAGTATCGGTGTAGGAGGGGAAAAACTGTTTTTT. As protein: CASSIGVGGEKLFF.

CDR3 in DNA: TGTGCCAGCAGCTTAGGACAGAGTCGGAAGCCCCTCCACTTT. Amino acid sequence: CASSLGQSRKPLHF. V gene TRBV5-6 combines with J gene TRBJ1-6; D is perhaps TRBD1 (6 bases). This CDR3 is built from 14 residues. V was pared by 2 bases and J by 13 bases, with 16 bases between. Germline loops: CDR1 SGHDT, CDR2 YYEEEE.